What follows describes a single T cell receptor (beta chain). The table lists this clone with a count of one. The target of this receptor is not known. Base quality data are lacking; no much larger clone is found one base away. The sample belongs to a study of T cell changes during pregnancy in multiple sclerosis (dated by TCRdb to between 2018 and 2021). At the level of the whole study: In women with multiple sclerosis, the researchers looked at how the T cell repertoire shifted as pregnancy progressed.

The library relied on the immunoSEQ multiplex PCR assay. In its TCRdb copy, this immuneACCESS table keeps in-frame sequences only and misses some clones. Where compared with another copy, unresolved V genes explain less than half of these, and the others have no known cause. The sample contains about 61,000 clones, 93% of them found a single time. Roughly 2.5% of the sample belongs to the ten largest clones. V lost 1 base and J lost 2 bases; the stretch between them is 12 bases long. The CDR3 has 15 amino acids, counting the end cysteine and phenylalanine. Only the CDR3 part of the read is kept: 45 bases, read in frame from the first base. Taken from the germline V gene, the CDR1 and CDR2 loops are SGHRS and YFSETQ.

The specimen was CD8+ T cells from peripheral blood mononuclear cells, collected in the third trimester of pregnancy. In this chain, TRBV5-1 is recombined with TRBJ1-2; the D gene is not confidently resolved. The origin of this receptor is a female donor with multiple sclerosis, enrolled in a pregnancy study. The CDR3 reads as follows: CASSLLYRGNYGYTF. The base sequence is TGCGCCAGCAGCTTGCTTTATAGAGGAAACTATGGCTACACCTTC.